This T cell receptor (beta chain) was retrieved from a study of cytomegalovirus exposure and HLA in healthy donors. V lost 4 bases to trimming and J lost 11 bases, with 21 bases between them. The CDR3 sequence is 14 residues long. Germline values: CDR1 SGHRS, CDR2 YFSETQ. Notes on this clone: The antigen remains unidentified.

PCR used 60 Vbeta primers and 13 Jbeta primers. The table came from immunoSEQ multiplex PCR; TCRdb's copy has only in-frame clones and leaves some out. The sample has some 150,000 clones, around 82% seen once; the top ten hold around 2.5%. Whole-study results and caveats: In a later analysis, most CMV-associated TCR beta chains appeared HLA-restricted.

Specimen: PBMCs. This receptor was identified in a man aged 50-60 years in good health and CMV-seronegative. This sequence joins TRBV5-1 and TRBJ2-5; D is ambiguous. The CDR3 protein is CASSIAPGPTEQYF. The CDR3 nucleotides read TGCGCCAGCAGCATAGCCCCGGGTCCCACGGAGCAGTACTTC.